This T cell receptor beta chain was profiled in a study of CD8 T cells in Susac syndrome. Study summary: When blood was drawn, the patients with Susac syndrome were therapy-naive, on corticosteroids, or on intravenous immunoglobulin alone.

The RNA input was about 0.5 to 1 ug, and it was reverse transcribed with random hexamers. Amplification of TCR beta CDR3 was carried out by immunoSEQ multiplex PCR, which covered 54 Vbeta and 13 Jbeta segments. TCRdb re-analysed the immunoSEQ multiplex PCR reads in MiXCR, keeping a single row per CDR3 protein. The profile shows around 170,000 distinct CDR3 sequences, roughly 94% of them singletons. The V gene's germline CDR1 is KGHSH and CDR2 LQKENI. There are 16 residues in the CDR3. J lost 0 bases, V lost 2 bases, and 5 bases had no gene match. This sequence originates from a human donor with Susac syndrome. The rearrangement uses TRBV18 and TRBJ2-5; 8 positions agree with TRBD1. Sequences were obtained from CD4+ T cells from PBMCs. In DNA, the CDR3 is TGTGCCAGCTCACCAGGGGACAGGCGGTACCAAGAGACCCAGTACTTC. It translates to CASSPGDRRYQETQYF.